This TCR beta chain was identified during a study of T cells in Graves' hyperthyroidism and ophthalmopathy. Germline lookup yields CDR1 SGHNT and CDR2 YYREEE (reference sequence). The trim removed 0 bases at V and 1 base at J, leaving 9 bases unmatched. The CDR3 spans 18 residues. Template material for amplifying TCR beta CDR3 regions consisted of RNA transcripts. TCR CDR3 regions were first amplified by RT-PCR with HTBI primers. A single record per CDR3 protein comes from TCRdb applying MiXCR to the multiplex PCR reads. The sample yields about 250,000 distinct CDR3 sequences, about 25% seen once. Whole-study results and caveats: Onset of ophthalmopathy came a median roughly 6.4 months after the model predicted it. Peripheral blood also featured most of the thyroid clonotypes expanded above 0.001.

Many counts were recorded for this clonotype. No antigen is known for it. The rearrangement uses TRBV5-4 and TRBJ1-3, with 8 bases fitting TRBD1. This receptor was identified in a woman between 35 and 50 years old with Graves' ophthalmopathy. The sequenced sample was blood. DNA for the CDR3: TGTGCCAGCAGCTTGGCCGTTGGGACAGGCTCGTCTGGAAACACCATATATTTT. It codes for CASSLAVGTGSSGNTIYF.